This T cell receptor (beta chain) was sequenced in a study of T cell repertoires in cytomegalovirus infection. Study-wide context: Recently identified HLA-C-restricted and well-studied HLA-B-restricted CMV epitopes were used. Overall study findings and caveats: In two of eight donors, the top clonotype was HLA-C-restricted CMV-specific. CMV carriers with the relevant HLA were identified by cumulative public TCR beta family frequency.

Deletions cut 2 bases from V and 0 bases from J, with 11 bases between. The CDR3 contains 17 residues. Germline V gene data show CDR1 as SGHTA and CDR2 as FQGNSA. This clonotype turned up a few times. What it binds is unknown. TCRdb reprocessed the reads via MiXCR and lists one record per CDR3 protein. This sample yields 250,000 to 300,000 distinct CDR3 sequences, of which about 20% are seen a single time; roughly a fifth belongs to the top ten. The sample here was cultured PBMCs, taken from culture after CMV antigen stimulation. V gene TRBV7-2 combines with J gene TRBJ2-6; D is undetermined. This clonotype was obtained from a human donor in good health (CMV status not recorded). Some clones in this sample may be carry-over from other donors' samples. The CDR3 DNA reads as TGTGCCAGCAGCTTATGGGGAACACCCTCTGGGGCCAACGTCCTGACTTTC. Encoded protein: CASSLWGTPSGANVLTF.